What follows are 7 T cell receptor beta chains derived from one specimen sequenced in a study of T cell repertoires in cytomegalovirus infection. MiXCR, run by TCRdb on the reads, gives a single entry per CDR3 protein. This table holds 450,000 to 650,000 distinct CDR3 sequences, about 30% found once. The sequenced material came from PBMCs. These receptors came from a human donor in good health (CMV status not recorded). Some clones in this sample may be carry-over from other donors' samples.

At least ten counts were recorded for this clonotype. This chain uses TRBV6-1 with TRBJ1-1, with a tentative D call TRBD1 (5 bases). Germline V lookup: CDR1 MNHNS, CDR2 SASEGT. The CDR3 spans 13 residues. V lost 9 bases and J lost 4, with 15 bases in between. The CDR3 nucleotides read TGTGCCAGTAGTCAGGGCGGAGTCACTGAAGCTTTCTTT. Its protein is CASSQGGVTEAFF.

The V call is TRBV20-1, the J call TRBJ2-1, with 8 bases aligning to TRBD2. CDR3 length: 16 amino acids. Trimming cost V 0 bases and J 2 bases; bases outside gene matches: 6. Per germline, CDR1 DFQATT and CDR2 SNEGSKA (reference sequence). CDR3 in amino acids: CSAREKSGSTYNEQFF. CDR3 sequence (DNA): TGCAGTGCTAGAGAGAAGAGCGGGAGCACCTACAATGAGCAGTTCTTC.

There are many counts of this clonotype. V and J are TRBV7-2 and TRBJ1-5, with TRBD1 matching over 8 bases. After removal of 4 bases from V and 1 base from J, the junction contained 6 bases not matched to a gene. This CDR3 region has 16 residues. The V gene's germline CDR1 is SGHTA and CDR2 FQGNSA. The CDR3: CASSSTGGVSNQPQHF. CDR3 in DNA: TGTGCCAGCAGCTCAACAGGGGGAGTAAGCAATCAGCCCCAGCATTTT.

V is TRBV5-6 and J is TRBJ1-3; D perhaps matches TRBD1 (5 bases). The germline gives CDR1 SGHDT, CDR2 YYEEEE. The V and J ends lost 3 bases and 0 bases respectively, with 10 bases between them. CDR3 size: 15 residues. The CDR3 reads CASSSPRDSGNTIYF. DNA of the CDR3: TGTGCCAGCAGCTCACCCAGGGACTCTGGAAACACCATATATTTT.

The V and J genes are TRBV19 and TRBJ1-4, with no clear D. V was trimmed by 5 bases and J by 0 bases, leaving 13 bases between them. Germline V gives CDR1 LNHDA, CDR2 SQIVND (reference sequence). The CDR3 is made up of 16 amino acids. The CDR3 DNA sequence: TGTGCCAGTAGTCCCCAAGGCCGTGCAACTAATGAAAAACTGTTTTTT. It yields the protein CASSPQGRATNEKLFF.

The chain links TRBV24-1 to TRBJ2-1, with a weak D call TRBD1 (5 bases). This CDR3 contains 14 residues. Trimming removed 1 base from V and 9 bases from J, with 12 bases in between. The germline V gene has CDR1 KGHDR and CDR2 SFDVKD. For the CDR3, the DNA is TGTGCCACCAGTGATTTATCAGGGTCTTCTGAGCAGTTCTTC. This codes for CATSDLSGSSEQFF.

A few counts support this clonotype. CDR3 DNA sequence: TGTGCCATCACCGGGACGGGGGGCTCTGGGGCCAACGTCCTGACTTTC. Its protein product is CAITGTGGSGANVLTF. The rearrangement joins TRBV10-3 to TRBJ2-6; TRBD2 matches at 7 bases. The ends lost 7 bases at V and 0 bases at J; junction bases unmatched: 6. The CDR3 runs to 16 residues. CDR1 and CDR2 from the germline V gene are ENHRY and SYGVKD.